The 21 T cell receptor beta chains reported below all come from one sample, sequenced in a study of CD8 T cells in Susac syndrome. Random-hexamer reverse transcription was applied to roughly 0.5 to 1 ug RNA. TCRdb re-called the immunoSEQ multiplex PCR reads with MiXCR, one entry per CDR3 protein. The data show roughly 120,000 distinct CDR3 sequences, with around 94% seen just once and 0.085% to 0.09% held by the top ten. The specimen sequenced was CD4+ T cells from PBMCs. The receptors stem from a human donor in good health.

The chain uses TRBV5-1 and TRBJ1-1; 7 bases agree with TRBD1. With 4 bases clipped from V and 4 bases from J, the junction kept 7 bases outside the gene matches. The CDR3 extends over 14 amino acids. CDR1 SGHRS and CDR2 YFSETQ come from the germline V gene. The CDR3 here is CASSPGGARTEAFF. CDR3 DNA sequence: TGCGCCAGCAGCCCAGGGGGGGCGCGCACTGAAGCTTTCTTT.

This rearrangement joins TRBV28 to TRBJ2-7; perhaps TRBD2 as D (6 bases). Germline loops: CDR1 MDHEN, CDR2 SYDVKM. V lost 1 base to trimming and J lost 2 bases, with 9 bases between them. The length of the CDR3 is 14 residues. CDR3 sequence: CASSLSGVPYEQYF. The CDR3 bases are TGTGCCAGCAGTTTATCGGGGGTCCCCTACGAGCAGTACTTC.

The chain couples TRBV5-1 to TRBJ2-1, with D perhaps matching TRBD2 (6 bases). The CDR3 contains 15 residues. Deletions cut 5 bases from V and 0 bases from J, with 12 bases between. The germline CDR1 and CDR2 sequences are SGHRS and YFSETQ. The CDR3 sequence is CASSGGYSSYNEQFF. CDR3 bases: TGCGCCAGCAGTGGGGGGTACAGCTCCTACAATGAGCAGTTCTTC.

Only one count was recorded for this clonotype. CDR3 residues: CAWSVPDRRNTIYF. The CDR3 DNA is TGTGCCTGGAGTGTACCCGACCGGAGAAACACCATATATTTT. The chain employs TRBV30 and TRBJ1-3; D unresolved. V was shortened by 0 bases and J by 5 bases, with 11 bases between the two germline ends. This CDR3 spans 14 amino acids. Germline CDR1 is GTSNPN and CDR2 is SVGIG (reference sequence).

The J gene is TRBJ2-6, the V gene TRBV7-8; D gene unclear. Trimming removed 2 bases at V and 2 bases at J, with 13 bases between. In germline, CDR1 is SGHVS, CDR2 FQNEAQ. The CDR3 runs 17 residues. This CDR3 reads CASSLKEFMAGANVLTF. The CDR3 bases are TGTGCCAGCAGCTTAAAGGAATTTATGGCTGGGGCCAACGTCCTGACTTTC.

CDR3 nucleotide sequence: TGTGCTAGTGCCATCGAGGGAAACACCATATATTTT. It specifies CASAIEGNTIYF. V gene TRBV12-5 combines with J gene TRBJ1-3; no reliable D call. Between the trimmed V and J ends, which lost 7 bases and 4 bases, there was a span of 8 bases. The length of the CDR3 is 12 residues. Germline values: CDR1 LGHNT, CDR2 FRNRAP.

The chain couples TRBV6-2 or TRBV6-3 to TRBJ2-1; TRBD2 matches 7 bases. The germline V gene has CDR1 MNHEY and CDR2 SVGEGT. Trimming removed 0 bases from V and 9 bases from J; junction bases left unmatched: 2. The CDR3 is 13 residues long. CDR3 coding DNA: TGTGCCAGCAGTTACTCCAGGGAGGGTGAGCAGTTCTTC. It translates to CASSYSREGEQFF.

The gene calls are TRBV29-1 and TRBJ2-7, with D possibly matching TRBD1 (6 bases). Looked up from germline, CDR1 is SQVTM and CDR2 is ANQGSEA. V dropped 4 bases and J dropped 7 bases, with 14 bases sitting between them. The CDR3 has 12 residues. CDR3 nucleotides: TGCAGCGTTGGGGACATCGGGTTGGAGCAGTACTTC. It translates to CSVGDIGLEQYF.

The rearrangement joins TRBV14 to TRBJ2-6; tentative D call: TRBD1 (6 bases). The CDR3 covers 18 residues. The V gene lost 2 bases and the J gene lost 0 bases, with 14 bases spanning the gap. Germline V gene sequence: CDR1 SGHDN, CDR2 FVKESK. Written as DNA, the CDR3 is TGTGCCAGCAGCCAAAGAATGGACAGACTCTCTGGGGCCAACGTCCTGACTTTC. Amino acids: CASSQRMDRLSGANVLTF. Together with reference TRBV14 and TRBJ2-6, the CDR3 gives the full variable domain: EAGVTQFPSHSVIEKGQTVTLRCDPISGHDNLYWYRRVMGKEIKFLLHFVKESKQDESGMPNNRFLAERTGGTYSTLKVQPAELEDSGVYFCASSQRMDRLSGANVLTFGAGSRLTVL.

V usage is TRBV29-1 and J usage is TRBJ1-3, with no clear D. The ends were cut back, 0 bases at V and 0 bases at J, with 9 bases in the middle. The germline V gene has CDR1 SQVTM and CDR2 ANQGSEA. This CDR3 contains 15 residues. This chain's CDR3 is CSVEDVRSSGNTIYF. The CDR3 DNA sequence: TGCAGCGTTGAAGATGTCAGAAGCTCTGGAAACACCATATATTTT.

The rearrangement links TRBV12-3 or TRBV12-4 to TRBJ2-1; D is possibly TRBD2 (6 bases). V lost 5 bases and J lost 10, with 18 bases in between. CDR3 size: 14 residues. The CDR3 nucleotides are TGTGCCAGCAGTCCTGTCCCCTACGGAGGGGAGCAGTTCTTC. As protein: CASSPVPYGGEQFF.

The CDR3 protein is CASSAQGAVTNVLTF. CDR3 DNA: TGTGCCAGCAGCGCTCAGGGGGCGGTCACCAACGTCCTGACTTTC. This chain joins TRBV9 and TRBJ2-6; 8 positions agree with TRBD1. J was trimmed by 8 bases and V by 3 bases; bases with no gene match: 7. Germline values: CDR1 SGDLS, CDR2 YYNGEE. The CDR3 consists of 15 residues.

DNA of the CDR3: TGTGCCAGCAGGGGGGGCAGGGGTCGTGGCTACACCTTC. Its protein is CASRGGRGRGYTF. V is TRBV2 and J is TRBJ1-2, with D perhaps TRBD1 (6 bases). CDR1 is SNHLY and CDR2 is FYNNEI in the germline V gene. The ends were cut back, 6 bases at V and 7 bases at J, with 15 bases in the middle. This CDR3 has 13 residues.

The genes are TRBV29-1 and TRBJ2-5; D uncertain. There are 11 residues in the CDR3. The V end lost 4 bases, the J end lost 3 bases, and 6 bases lay between the germline ends. Germline CDR1 is SQVTM and CDR2 is ANQGSEA. The CDR3 region is CSVGPEETQYF. Here the CDR3 DNA reads TGCAGCGTTGGGCCTGAAGAGACCCAGTACTTC.

The chain joins TRBV6-1 to TRBJ2-7, with D possibly matching TRBD1 (5 bases). With 7 bases removed from V and 6 bases from J, the gap between germline ends came to 19 bases. CDR1 and CDR2 (germline): MNHNS, SASEGT. The CDR3 sequence is 14 residues long. The CDR3 nucleotides are TGTGCCAGCACTCGACCCTTGTCAGGGTTCGAGCAGTACTTC. It specifies CASTRPLSGFEQYF.

This sequence joins TRBV5-1 and TRBJ1-1; 8 bases line up with TRBD1. The CDR3 is 14 residues long. Germline values: CDR1 SGHRS, CDR2 YFSETQ. V lost 2 bases to trimming and J lost 3 bases; unmatched junction nucleotides: 3. As DNA, the CDR3 is TGCGCCAGCAGCTTTGTACAGGGGGACACTGAAGCTTTCTTT. It translates to CASSFVQGDTEAFF. The full variable domain, with the rest looked up from reference TRBV5-1 and TRBJ1-1, is KAGVTQTPRYLIKTRGQQVTLSCSPISGHRSVSWYQQTPGQGLQFLFEYFSETQRNKGNFPGRFSGRQFSNSRSEMNVSTLELGDSALYLCASSFVQGDTEAFFGQGTRLTVV.

V usage is TRBV29-1 and J usage is TRBJ2-1; TRBD2 aligns across 8 bases. CDR1 and CDR2 from the germline V gene are SQVTM and ANQGSEA. The CDR3 is made up of 11 amino acids. The V segment lost 4 bases and the J segment 7 bases; nucleotides outside the gene matches: 0. CDR3 in DNA: TGCAGCGTTGGACTAGCGAATGAGCAGTTCTTC. Its translation: CSVGLANEQFF.

This rearrangement joins TRBV3-1 to TRBJ2-1, with 7 bases lining up with TRBD1. Germline V lookup: CDR1 LGHDT, CDR2 YNNKEL (reference sequence). The length of the CDR3 is 15 residues. Trimming removed 5 bases from V and 6 bases from J; junction bases left unmatched: 10. The CDR3 coding sequence is TGTGCCAGCAGCGATCCGGGACAGTTAGTCAATGAGCAGTTCTTC. Encoded protein: CASSDPGQLVNEQFF.

The chain combines TRBV12-3 or TRBV12-4 with TRBJ2-3; D perhaps matches TRBD1 (6 bases). The V and J ends lost 6 bases and 1 base respectively, with 11 bases between them. The CDR3 is 14 amino acids. The CDR3 loop is CASRQQGGTDTQYF. CDR3 bases: TGTGCCAGCAGACAACAGGGAGGCACAGATACGCAGTATTTT.

CDR3: CSALRTGPHQPQHF. Written as DNA, the CDR3 is TGCAGTGCTTTAAGGACAGGCCCCCATCAGCCCCAGCATTTT. This sequence joins TRBV20-1 and TRBJ1-5; 7 positions agree with TRBD1. With V trimmed by 5 bases and J by 5 bases, 9 bases remained unmatched. CDR3 length: 14 amino acids. Germline CDR1 DFQATT, CDR2 SNEGSKA (reference sequence).

The chain uses TRBV18 and TRBJ2-3; TRBD2 might be the D (5 bases). This CDR3 is 13 amino acids long. V dropped 8 bases and J dropped 4 bases, with 13 bases sitting between them. Germline assignment: CDR1 KGHSH and CDR2 LQKENI. The CDR3 loop reads CASTLGGSDTQYF. The CDR3 nucleotides read TGTGCCAGCACGCTCGGCGGGTCAGATACGCAGTATTTT.